The present TCR beta chain was sequenced within a study of OX40 agonist ivuxolimab in advanced cancers. Study-level background: Partial responses occurred in three patients (one hepatocellular carcinoma, two cutaneous melanoma).

At baseline, cycle 4 day 1, and cycle 7 day 1, blood was sampled. Germline V lookup: CDR1 KGHSH, CDR2 LQKENI. Trimming cost V 6 bases and J 4 bases; bases outside gene matches: 7. The CDR3 sequence is 14 residues long. The table came from immunoSEQ multiplex PCR; TCRdb's copy has only in-frame clones and leaves some out. In the table there are about 66,000 clones, approximately 86% of which are singletons. This receptor was taken from an adult with an advanced solid tumor such as melanoma, head and neck, liver or kidney cancer. The chain has TRBV18 and TRBJ2-5; 8 bases are a match to TRBD1. The sample consisted of CD4+ or CD8+ T cells sorted from blood, taken in a trial of the OX40 agonist ivuxolimab. CDR3 sequence reads: CASSRGTGVETQYF. The CDR3, as DNA: TGTGCCAGCTCTCGCGGGACAGGAGTAGAGACCCAGTACTTC.